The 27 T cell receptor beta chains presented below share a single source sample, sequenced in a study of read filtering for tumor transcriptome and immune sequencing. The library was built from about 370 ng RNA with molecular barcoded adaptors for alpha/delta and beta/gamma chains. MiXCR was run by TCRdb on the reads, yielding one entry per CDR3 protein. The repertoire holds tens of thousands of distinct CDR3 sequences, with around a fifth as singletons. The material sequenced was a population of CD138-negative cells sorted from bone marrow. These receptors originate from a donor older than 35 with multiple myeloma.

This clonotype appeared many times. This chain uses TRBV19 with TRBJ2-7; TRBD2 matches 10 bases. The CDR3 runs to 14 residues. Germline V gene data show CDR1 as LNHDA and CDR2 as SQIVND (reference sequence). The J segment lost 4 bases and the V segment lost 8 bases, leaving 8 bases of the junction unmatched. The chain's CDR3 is CASASSGRWYEQYF. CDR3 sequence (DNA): TGTGCCAGTGCGTCTAGCGGGAGATGGTACGAGCAGTACTTC.

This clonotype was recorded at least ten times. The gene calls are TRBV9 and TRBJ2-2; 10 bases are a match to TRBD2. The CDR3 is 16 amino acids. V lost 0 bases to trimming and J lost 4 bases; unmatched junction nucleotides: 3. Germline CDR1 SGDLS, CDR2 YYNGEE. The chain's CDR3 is CASSVGTSGITGELFF. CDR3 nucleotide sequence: TGTGCCAGCAGCGTAGGGACTAGCGGCATCACCGGGGAGCTGTTTTTT.

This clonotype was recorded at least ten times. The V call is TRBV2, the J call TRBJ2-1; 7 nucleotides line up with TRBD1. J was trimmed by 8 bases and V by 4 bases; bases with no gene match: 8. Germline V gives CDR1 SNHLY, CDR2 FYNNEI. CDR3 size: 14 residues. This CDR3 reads CASSAGTEKDEQFF. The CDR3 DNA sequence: TGTGCCAGCAGTGCGGGGACAGAGAAGGATGAGCAGTTCTTC. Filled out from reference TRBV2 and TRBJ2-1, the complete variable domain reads EPEVTQTPSHQVTQMGQEVILRCVPISNHLYFYWYRQILGQKVEFLVSFYNNEISEKSEIFDDQFSVERPDGSNFTLKIRSTKLEDSAMYFCASSAGTEKDEQFFGPGTRLTVL.

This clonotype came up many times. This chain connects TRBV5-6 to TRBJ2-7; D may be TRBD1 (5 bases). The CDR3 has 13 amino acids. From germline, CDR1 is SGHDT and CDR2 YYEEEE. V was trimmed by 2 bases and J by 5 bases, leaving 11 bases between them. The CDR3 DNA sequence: TGTGCCAGCAGCTTAGGGGTTGGGGACGAGCAGTACTTC. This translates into CASSLGVGDEQYF. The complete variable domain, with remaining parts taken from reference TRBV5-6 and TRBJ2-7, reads DAGVTQSPTHLIKTRGQQVTLRCSPKSGHDTVSWYQQALGQGPQFIFQYYEEEERQRGNFPDRFSGHQFPNYSSELNVNALLLGDSALYLCASSLGVGDEQYFGPGTRLTVT.

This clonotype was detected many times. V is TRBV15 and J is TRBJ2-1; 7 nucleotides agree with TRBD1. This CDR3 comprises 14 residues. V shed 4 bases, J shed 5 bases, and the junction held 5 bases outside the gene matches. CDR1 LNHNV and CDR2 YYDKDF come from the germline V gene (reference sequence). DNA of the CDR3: TGTGCCACCAGCACGGGACAGCGTAACAATGAGCAGTTCTTC. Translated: CATSTGQRNNEQFF.

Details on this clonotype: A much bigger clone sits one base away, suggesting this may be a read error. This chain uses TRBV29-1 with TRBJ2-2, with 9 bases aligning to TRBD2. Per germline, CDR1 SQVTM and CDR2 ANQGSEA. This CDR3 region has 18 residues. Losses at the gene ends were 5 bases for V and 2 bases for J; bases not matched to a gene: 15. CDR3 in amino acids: CSVTGTSRREVNTGELFF. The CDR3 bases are TGCAGCGTTACCGGGACTAGCAGGAGGGAGGTAAACACCGGGGAGCTGTTTTTT.

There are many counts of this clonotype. CDR3 bases: TGTGCCAGCAGTTCCCGGAGGACTAGCTGGGACTACGAGCAGTACTTC. Translated: CASSSRRTSWDYEQYF. The chain is built from TRBV27 and TRBJ2-7, with 8 bases lining up with TRBD2. The CDR3 sequence is 16 residues long. The V segment lost 4 bases and the J segment 3 bases; nucleotides outside the gene matches: 11. Germline V gene sequence: CDR1 MNHEY, CDR2 SMNVEV (reference sequence).

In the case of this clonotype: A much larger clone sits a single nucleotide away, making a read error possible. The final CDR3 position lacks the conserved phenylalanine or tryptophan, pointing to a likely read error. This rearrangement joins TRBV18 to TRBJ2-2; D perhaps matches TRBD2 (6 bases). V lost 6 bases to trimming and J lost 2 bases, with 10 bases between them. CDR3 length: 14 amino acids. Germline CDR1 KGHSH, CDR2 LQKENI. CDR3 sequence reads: CASSRGTNTGELFS. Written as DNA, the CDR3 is TGTGCCAGCTCTCGAGGGACTAACACCGGGGAGCTGTTTTCT.

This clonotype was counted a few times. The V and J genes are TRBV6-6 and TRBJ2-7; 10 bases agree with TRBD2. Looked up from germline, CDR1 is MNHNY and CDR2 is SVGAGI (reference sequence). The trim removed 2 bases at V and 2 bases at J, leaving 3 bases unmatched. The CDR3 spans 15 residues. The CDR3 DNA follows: TGTGCCAGCAGTTACACGGGGACTAGCGCCTACGAGCAGTACTTC. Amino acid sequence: CASSYTGTSAYEQYF.

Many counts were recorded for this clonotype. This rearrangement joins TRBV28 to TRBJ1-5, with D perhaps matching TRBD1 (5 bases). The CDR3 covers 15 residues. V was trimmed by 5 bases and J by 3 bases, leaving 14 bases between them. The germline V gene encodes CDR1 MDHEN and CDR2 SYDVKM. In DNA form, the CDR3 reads TGTGCCAGCAGTACAGCTCGACAGTACAATCAGCCCCAGCATTTT. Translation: CASSTARQYNQPQHF. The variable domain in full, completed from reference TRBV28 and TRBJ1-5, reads DVKVTQSSRYLVKRTGEKVFLECVQDMDHENMFWYRQDPGLGLRLIYFSYDVKMKEKGDIPEGYSVSREKKERFSLILESASTNQTSMYLCASSTARQYNQPQHFGDGTRLSIL.

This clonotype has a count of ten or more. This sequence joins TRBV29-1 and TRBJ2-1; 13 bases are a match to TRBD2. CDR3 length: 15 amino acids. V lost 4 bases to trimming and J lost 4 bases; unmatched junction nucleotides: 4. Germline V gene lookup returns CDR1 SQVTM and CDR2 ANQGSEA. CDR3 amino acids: CSVGGTSGVYNEQFF. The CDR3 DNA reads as TGCAGCGTTGGCGGGACTAGCGGGGTTTACAATGAGCAGTTCTTC.

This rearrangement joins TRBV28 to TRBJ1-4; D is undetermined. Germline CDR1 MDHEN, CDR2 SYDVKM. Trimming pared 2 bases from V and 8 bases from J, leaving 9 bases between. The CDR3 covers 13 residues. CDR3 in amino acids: CASSLTPREKLFF. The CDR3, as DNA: TGTGCCAGCAGTTTAACCCCCAGGGAAAAACTGTTTTTT.

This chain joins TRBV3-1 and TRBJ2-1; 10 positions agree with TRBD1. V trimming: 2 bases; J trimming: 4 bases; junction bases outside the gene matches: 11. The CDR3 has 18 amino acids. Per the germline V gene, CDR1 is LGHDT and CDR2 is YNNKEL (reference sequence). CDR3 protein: CASSQNPAGTGAYNEQFF. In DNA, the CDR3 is TGTGCCAGCAGCCAAAACCCGGCCGGGACAGGGGCGTACAATGAGCAGTTCTTC.

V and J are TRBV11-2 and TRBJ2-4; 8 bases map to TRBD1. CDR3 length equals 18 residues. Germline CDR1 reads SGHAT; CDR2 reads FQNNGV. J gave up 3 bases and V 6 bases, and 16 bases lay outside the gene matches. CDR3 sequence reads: CASSDNRNRGSGKNIQYF. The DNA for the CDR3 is TGTGCCAGCAGTGACAATCGAAACAGGGGGTCGGGCAAAAACATTCAGTACTTC.

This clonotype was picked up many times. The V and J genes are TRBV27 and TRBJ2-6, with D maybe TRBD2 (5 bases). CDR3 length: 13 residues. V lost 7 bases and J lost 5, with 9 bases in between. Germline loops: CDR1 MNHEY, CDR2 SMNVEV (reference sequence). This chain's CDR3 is CASKRDRANVLTF. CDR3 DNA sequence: TGTGCCAGCAAGAGGGATAGGGCCAACGTCCTGACTTTC.

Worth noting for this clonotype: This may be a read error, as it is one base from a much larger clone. The CDR3 sequence is CAIRLGLAGGHDTDTQYF. Here the CDR3 DNA reads TGTGCCATCAGATTGGGACTAGCGGGGGGCCACGACACAGATACGCAGTATTTT. The genes are TRBV28 and TRBJ2-3, with 15 positions matching TRBD2. Germline lookup yields CDR1 MDHEN and CDR2 SYDVKM. CDR3 size: 18 residues. V lost 10 bases and J lost 2; bases outside the gene matches: 13.

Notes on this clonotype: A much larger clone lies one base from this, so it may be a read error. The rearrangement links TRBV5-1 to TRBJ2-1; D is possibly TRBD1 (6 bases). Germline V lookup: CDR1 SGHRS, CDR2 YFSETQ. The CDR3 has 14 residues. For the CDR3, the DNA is TGCGCCATCAGCCACCCGGACAGAAACAATGAGCAGTTCTTC. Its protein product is CAISHPDRNNEQFF.

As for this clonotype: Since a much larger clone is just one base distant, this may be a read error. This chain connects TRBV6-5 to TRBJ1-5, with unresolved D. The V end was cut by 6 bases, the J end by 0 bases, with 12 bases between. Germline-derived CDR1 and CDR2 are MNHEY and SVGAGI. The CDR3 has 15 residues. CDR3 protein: CASSFNSNSNQPQHF. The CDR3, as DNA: TGTGCCAGCAGCTTCAACAGCAATAGCAATCAGCCCCAGCATTTT.

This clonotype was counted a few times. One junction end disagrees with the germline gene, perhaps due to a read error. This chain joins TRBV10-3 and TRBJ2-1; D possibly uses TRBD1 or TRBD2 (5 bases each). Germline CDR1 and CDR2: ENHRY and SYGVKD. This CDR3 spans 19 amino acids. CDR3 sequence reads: CVISEWRAPTVYSYNEQFF. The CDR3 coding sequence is TGTGTCATCAGTGAGTGGCGGGCCCCGACAGTTTACTCCTACAATGAGCAGTTCTTC.

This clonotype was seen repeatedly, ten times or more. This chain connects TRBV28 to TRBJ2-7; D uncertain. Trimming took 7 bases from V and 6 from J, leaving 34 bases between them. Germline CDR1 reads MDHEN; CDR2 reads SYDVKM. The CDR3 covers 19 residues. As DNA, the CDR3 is TGTGCCAGCACCTTCCCCCTGTCCCGATCAGTCTCTAAGGAAGGCGAGCAGTACTTC. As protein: CASTFPLSRSVSKEGEQYF.

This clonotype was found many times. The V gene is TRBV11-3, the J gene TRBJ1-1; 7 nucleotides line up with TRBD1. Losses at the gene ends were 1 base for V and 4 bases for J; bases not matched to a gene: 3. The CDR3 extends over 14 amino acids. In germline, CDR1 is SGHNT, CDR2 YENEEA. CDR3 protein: CASSLAAGGTEAFF. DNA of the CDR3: TGTGCCAGCAGCTTAGCGGCAGGGGGCACTGAAGCTTTCTTT. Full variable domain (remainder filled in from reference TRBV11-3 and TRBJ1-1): EAGVVQSPRYKIIEKKQPVAFWCNPISGHNTLYWYLQNLGQGPELLIRYENEEAVDDSQLPKDRFSAERLKGVDSTLKIQPAELGDSAVYLCASSLAAGGTEAFFGQGTRLTVV.

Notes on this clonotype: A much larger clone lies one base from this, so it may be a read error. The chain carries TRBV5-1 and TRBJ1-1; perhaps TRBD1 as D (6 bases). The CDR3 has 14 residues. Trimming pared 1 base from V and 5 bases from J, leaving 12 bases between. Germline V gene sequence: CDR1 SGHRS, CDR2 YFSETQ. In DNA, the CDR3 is TGCGCCAGCAGCTTGCGGGGGCGCGAAACTGAAGCTTTCTTT. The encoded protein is CASSLRGRETEAFF.

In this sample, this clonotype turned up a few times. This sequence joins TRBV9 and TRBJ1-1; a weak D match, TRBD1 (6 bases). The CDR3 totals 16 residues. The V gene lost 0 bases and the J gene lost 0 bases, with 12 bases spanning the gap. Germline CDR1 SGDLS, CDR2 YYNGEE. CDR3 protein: CASSVETGMMNTEAFF. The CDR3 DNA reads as TGTGCCAGCAGCGTAGAGACAGGAATGATGAACACTGAAGCTTTCTTT. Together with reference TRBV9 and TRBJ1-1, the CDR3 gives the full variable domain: DSGVTQTPKHLITATGQRVTLRCSPRSGDLSVYWYQQSLDQGLQFLIQYYNGEERAKGNILERFSAQQFPDLHSELNLSSLELGDSALYFCASSVETGMMNTEAFFGQGTRLTVV.

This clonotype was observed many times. The CDR3 bases are TGTGCCAGCAGTTACTATCAGGGACAGTCCTATGGCTACACCTTC. Protein sequence: CASSYYQGQSYGYTF. The genes are TRBV6-5 and TRBJ1-2; 7 bases match TRBD1. The CDR3 is 15 amino acids. Germline CDR1 and CDR2: MNHEY and SVGAGI. V was clipped by 1 base and J by 4 bases; unmatched bases: 6.

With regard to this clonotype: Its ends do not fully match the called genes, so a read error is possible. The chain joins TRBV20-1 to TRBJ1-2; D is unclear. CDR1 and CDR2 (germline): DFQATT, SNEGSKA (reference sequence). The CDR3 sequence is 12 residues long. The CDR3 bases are TGCGGTGCACGGACGGGTCAATATGGCTACACCTTC. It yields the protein CGARTGQYGYTF.

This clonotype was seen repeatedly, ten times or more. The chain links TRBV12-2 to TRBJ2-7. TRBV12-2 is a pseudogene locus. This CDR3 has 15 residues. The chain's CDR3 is CASRLAEGLWAEQYF. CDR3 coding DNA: TGTGCAAGTCGCTTAGCGGAAGGTTTATGGGCCGAGCAGTACTTC.

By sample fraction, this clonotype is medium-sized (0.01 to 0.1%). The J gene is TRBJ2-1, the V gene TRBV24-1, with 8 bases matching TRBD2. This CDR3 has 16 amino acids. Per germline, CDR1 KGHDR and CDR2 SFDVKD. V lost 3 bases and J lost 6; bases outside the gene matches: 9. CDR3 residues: CATSDEGRRGANEQFF. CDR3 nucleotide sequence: TGTGCCACCAGTGATGAGGGCCGGCGGGGGGCCAATGAGCAGTTCTTC.